The rows below give T cell receptor beta chains drawn from one sample of a study of CD8+CD57+ T cells in acquired aplastic anemia. TCRdb re-called the reads with MiXCR, one entry per CDR3 protein. Altogether over 250,000 distinct CDR3 sequences are present, approximately 58% being singletons, with the ten largest covering roughly 1.3%. The sequenced sample was sorted CD4+, CD8+, or CD8+CD57+ T cells (not recorded which) from PBMCs. The receptors here all came from a human donor with aplastic anemia. Both conserved end residues are part of each CDR3. D genes are given only for firm matches. Clone size, where shown, is once, few, many, or a class for clones that have expanded.

d_call: .
v_call: TRBV20-1
clone_size: few
j_call: TRBJ2-7
cdr3_aa: CSASPSLYEQYF
cdr3_nt: TGCAGTGCTAGTCCCTCGCTCTACGAGCAGTACTTC

d_call: .
v_call: TRBV10-1
clone_size: few
j_call: TRBJ2-1
cdr3_aa: CASSEPGTERNEQFF
cdr3_nt: TGCGCCAGCAGTGAGCCGGGGACGGAACGGAATGAGCAGTTCTTC

d_call: .
v_call: TRBV19
clone_size: .
j_call: TRBJ2-7
cdr3_aa: CASSIVPGVEQYF
cdr3_nt: TGTGCCAGTAGTATAGTTCCAGGGGTGGAGCAGTACTTC

d_call: TRBD1
v_call: TRBV6-5
clone_size: many
j_call: TRBJ2-1
cdr3_aa: CASREQGAVINEQFF
cdr3_nt: TGTGCCAGCAGGGAACAGGGGGCTGTAATCAATGAGCAGTTCTTC

d_call: TRBD1
v_call: TRBV2
clone_size: .
j_call: TRBJ2-7
cdr3_aa: CASSEARRGHEQYF
cdr3_nt: TGTGCCAGCAGTGAAGCGCGTAGGGGGCACGAGCAGTACTTC

d_call: .
v_call: TRBV2
clone_size: .
j_call: TRBJ2-2
cdr3_aa: CASKSDGGGELFF
cdr3_nt: TGTGCCAGCAAATCAGACGGAGGGGGGGAGCTGTTTTTT

d_call: TRBD2
v_call: TRBV20-1
clone_size: .
j_call: TRBJ2-1
cdr3_aa: CSAAQGLAGVSEQFF
cdr3_nt: TGCAGTGCGGCACAAGGACTAGCGGGGGTCTCTGAGCAGTTCTTC

d_call: .
v_call: TRBV27
clone_size: .
j_call: TRBJ1-1
cdr3_aa: CASSGGLRGNTEAFF
cdr3_nt: TGTGCCAGCAGTGGGGGTCTGCGGGGGAACACTGAAGCTTTCTTT

d_call: TRBD1
v_call: TRBV4-2
clone_size: many
j_call: TRBJ1-5
cdr3_aa: CASSQDLAGGGQPQHF
cdr3_nt: TGTGCCAGCAGCCAAGACCTGGCAGGGGGAGGTCAGCCCCAGCATTTT

d_call: .
v_call: TRBV7-3
clone_size: .
j_call: TRBJ2-2
cdr3_aa: CASSLGPGGSGELFF
cdr3_nt: TGTGCCAGCAGCTTGGGGCCAGGAGGATCCGGGGAGCTGTTTTTT

d_call: TRBD1
v_call: TRBV10-3
clone_size: .
j_call: TRBJ1-2
cdr3_aa: CAIRGQGAAWGYTF
cdr3_nt: TGTGCCATCAGGGGACAGGGGGCCGCTTGGGGCTACACCTTC

d_call: TRBD2
v_call: TRBV12-3/TRBV12-4
clone_size: many
j_call: TRBJ2-7
cdr3_aa: CASSRGGRGEQYF
cdr3_nt: TGTGCCAGCAGTCGGGGGGGGCGAGGTGAGCAGTACTTC

d_call: .
v_call: TRBV11-2
clone_size: many
j_call: TRBJ2-3
cdr3_aa: CASSLDRAPTDTQYF
cdr3_nt: TGTGCCAGCAGCTTAGACAGGGCCCCCACAGATACGCAGTATTTT

d_call: TRBD2
v_call: TRBV7-9
clone_size: few
j_call: TRBJ2-2
cdr3_aa: CASSLASSGNTGELFF
cdr3_nt: TGTGCCAGCAGCTTAGCGTCTAGCGGGAACACCGGGGAGCTGTTTTTT

d_call: .
v_call: TRBV6-5
clone_size: .
j_call: TRBJ1-5
cdr3_aa: CASSYERNQPQHF
cdr3_nt: TGTGCCAGCAGTTACGAAAGGAATCAGCCCCAGCATTTT

d_call: .
v_call: TRBV5-1
clone_size: .
j_call: TRBJ2-1
cdr3_aa: CAWSVGPNEQFF
cdr3_nt: TGTGCCTGGAGTGTAGGCCCCAATGAGCAGTTCTTC

d_call: .
v_call: TRBV7-9
clone_size: .
j_call: TRBJ1-2
cdr3_aa: CASSLVPGPGYTF
cdr3_nt: TGTGCCAGCAGCTTAGTTCCGGGGCCTGGCTACACCTTC

d_call: TRBD1
v_call: TRBV24-1
clone_size: few
j_call: TRBJ2-3
cdr3_aa: CATLTGARDTQYF
cdr3_nt: TGTGCCACCCTGACAGGGGCGAGGGATACGCAGTATTTT

d_call: TRBD2
v_call: TRBV20-1
clone_size: many
j_call: TRBJ2-1
cdr3_aa: CSASGRKIYNEQFF
cdr3_nt: TGCAGTGCTAGCGGGAGGAAGATCTACAATGAGCAGTTCTTC

d_call: .
v_call: TRBV29-1
clone_size: .
j_call: TRBJ2-1
cdr3_aa: CSLDRGYNEQFF
cdr3_nt: TGCAGCCTCGACCGGGGTTATAATGAGCAGTTCTTC

d_call: .
v_call: TRBV3-1
clone_size: many
j_call: TRBJ2-1
cdr3_aa: CASSRRGLSYNEQFF
cdr3_nt: TGTGCCAGCAGTCGCCGGGGTCTCTCCTACAATGAGCAGTTCTTC

d_call: TRBD1
v_call: TRBV20-1
clone_size: .
j_call: TRBJ1-5
cdr3_aa: CSARTTGSNQPQHF
cdr3_nt: TGCAGTGCCAGAACGACAGGGAGTAATCAGCCCCAGCATTTT

d_call: .
v_call: TRBV19
clone_size: .
j_call: TRBJ2-2
cdr3_aa: CASSPTLTNTGELFF
cdr3_nt: TGTGCCAGTAGTCCGACCCTTACGAACACCGGGGAGCTGTTTTTT

d_call: .
v_call: TRBV12-3/TRBV12-4
clone_size: .
j_call: TRBJ2-5
cdr3_aa: CASSLGEDETQYF
cdr3_nt: TGTGCCAGCAGTTTGGGGGAGGACGAGACCCAGTACTTC

d_call: .
v_call: TRBV6-5
clone_size: many
j_call: TRBJ2-3
cdr3_aa: CASSRQGGPDTQYF
cdr3_nt: TGTGCCAGCAGTCGACAGGGAGGCCCAGATACGCAGTATTTT

d_call: .
v_call: TRBV7-2
clone_size: .
j_call: TRBJ2-3
cdr3_aa: CASSHGRPTDTQYF
cdr3_nt: TGTGCCAGCAGCCATGGACGGCCCACAGATACGCAGTATTTT

d_call: TRBD2
v_call: TRBV5-1
clone_size: .
j_call: TRBJ2-7
cdr3_aa: CASNPSGRMGSGHEQYF
cdr3_nt: TGCGCCAGCAACCCTAGCGGGAGAATGGGCTCGGGCCACGAGCAGTACTTC

d_call: .
v_call: TRBV29-1
clone_size: .
j_call: TRBJ1-2
cdr3_aa: CSVREGRYGCTF
cdr3_nt: TGCAGCGTTAGAGAGGGGCGATATGGCTGCACCTTC

d_call: .
v_call: TRBV9
clone_size: .
j_call: TRBJ2-7
cdr3_aa: CASSVEGFEQYF
cdr3_nt: TGTGCCAGCAGCGTAGAGGGTTTCGAGCAGTACTTC

d_call: TRBD2
v_call: TRBV25-1
clone_size: few
j_call: TRBJ2-3
cdr3_aa: CASSETGLAGGAQYF
cdr3_nt: TGTGCCAGCAGTGAAACCGGTCTAGCGGGCGGGGCGCAGTATTTT

d_call: TRBD1
v_call: TRBV2
clone_size: .
j_call: TRBJ2-7
cdr3_aa: CASSIQGATYEQYF
cdr3_nt: TGTGCCAGCAGTATCCAGGGGGCGACCTACGAGCAGTACTTC

d_call: .
v_call: TRBV20-1
clone_size: few
j_call: TRBJ2-3
cdr3_aa: CSAEDLSDTQYF
cdr3_nt: TGCAGTGCCGAGGACTTATCGGATACGCAGTATTTT

d_call: TRBD2
v_call: TRBV5-6
clone_size: many
j_call: TRBJ2-3
cdr3_aa: CASSLGKAGRTDTQYF
cdr3_nt: TGTGCCAGCAGCTTGGGAAAAGCGGGACGCACAGATACGCAGTATTTT

d_call: .
v_call: TRBV7-8
clone_size: many
j_call: TRBJ2-5
cdr3_aa: CASSLGTGVQETQYF
cdr3_nt: TGTGCCAGCAGCTTAGGGACGGGGGTCCAAGAGACCCAGTACTTC

d_call: .
v_call: TRBV7-3
clone_size: once
j_call: TRBJ2-3
cdr3_aa: CASSLLEYDTQYF
cdr3_nt: TGTGCCAGCAGCTTACTTGAGTACGATACGCAGTATTTT

d_call: TRBD1
v_call: TRBV19
clone_size: .
j_call: TRBJ1-5
cdr3_aa: CASSPVGQTILQHF
cdr3_nt: TGTGCCAGTAGTCCAGTGGGACAGACGATACTACAGCATTTT

d_call: .
v_call: TRBV15
clone_size: .
j_call: TRBJ1-2
cdr3_aa: CATSREGPGDYGYTF
cdr3_nt: TGTGCCACCAGCAGAGAGGGTCCAGGGGACTATGGCTACACCTTC

d_call: .
v_call: TRBV20-1
clone_size: .
j_call: TRBJ1-2
cdr3_aa: CSAMVDGGYTF
cdr3_nt: TGCAGTGCTATGGTGGACGGTGGCTACACCTTC

d_call: TRBD1
v_call: TRBV24-1
clone_size: once
j_call: TRBJ2-7
cdr3_aa: CATGTGGTYEQYF
cdr3_nt: TGTGCCACCGGGACAGGGGGGACCTACGAGCAGTACTTC

d_call: .
v_call: TRBV7-9
clone_size: many
j_call: TRBJ2-3
cdr3_aa: CASSQRASSSLAQYF
cdr3_nt: TGTGCCAGCAGCCAGAGAGCTTCTAGCTCATTAGCGCAGTATTTT

d_call: TRBD1
v_call: TRBV24-1
clone_size: .
j_call: TRBJ2-7
cdr3_aa: CATSDRDRGPYEQYF
cdr3_nt: TGTGCCACCAGTGACAGGGACAGGGGGCCCTACGAGCAGTACTTC

d_call: TRBD1
v_call: TRBV7-2
clone_size: .
j_call: TRBJ1-2
cdr3_aa: CASTKGGTGGGYGYTF
cdr3_nt: TGTGCCAGCACCAAAGGGGGGACAGGGGGTGGCTATGGCTACACCTTC

d_call: .
v_call: TRBV7-2
clone_size: .
j_call: TRBJ2-5
cdr3_aa: CASSLEVSSPQYF
cdr3_nt: TGTGCCAGCAGCTTAGAAGTCAGCTCACCCCAGTACTTC

d_call: .
v_call: TRBV19
clone_size: .
j_call: TRBJ2-7
cdr3_aa: CASSTIPGSYEQYF
cdr3_nt: TGTGCCAGTAGTACGATACCGGGATCCTACGAGCAGTACTTC

d_call: TRBD1
v_call: TRBV19
clone_size: many
j_call: TRBJ1-4
cdr3_aa: CASALLGTENEKLFF
cdr3_nt: TGTGCCAGTGCGCTCCTCGGGACAGAGAATGAAAAACTGTTTTTT

d_call: .
v_call: TRBV14
clone_size: .
j_call: TRBJ1-1
cdr3_aa: CASSQSGEATEAFF
cdr3_nt: TGTGCCAGCAGCCAATCAGGGGAGGCCACTGAAGCTTTCTTT

d_call: TRBD1
v_call: TRBV18
clone_size: few
j_call: TRBJ2-1
cdr3_aa: CASSPSGLQGNEQFF
cdr3_nt: TGTGCCAGCTCACCATCGGGTTTACAGGGGAATGAGCAGTTCTTC

d_call: TRBD1
v_call: TRBV19
clone_size: once
j_call: TRBJ1-5
cdr3_aa: CASRWDRVNQPQHF
cdr3_nt: TGTGCCAGTAGGTGGGACAGGGTCAATCAGCCCCAGCATTTT

d_call: TRBD1
v_call: TRBV5-1
clone_size: .
j_call: TRBJ2-1
cdr3_aa: CASSLVQGANEQFF
cdr3_nt: TGCGCCAGCAGCTTGGTCCAGGGGGCCAATGAGCAGTTCTTC

d_call: .
v_call: TRBV10-2
clone_size: many
j_call: TRBJ2-5
cdr3_aa: CASSPQEETQYF
cdr3_nt: TGCGCCAGTTCGCCCCAGGAAGAGACCCAGTACTTC

d_call: TRBD1
v_call: TRBV10-2
clone_size: .
j_call: TRBJ1-6
cdr3_aa: CASSEGTVYNSPLHF
cdr3_nt: TGCGCCAGCAGCGAGGGGACAGTCTATAATTCACCCCTCCACTTT

d_call: .
v_call: TRBV30
clone_size: .
j_call: TRBJ1-5
cdr3_aa: CAWKGKLGQPQHF
cdr3_nt: TGTGCCTGGAAGGGGAAATTGGGTCAGCCCCAGCATTTT

d_call: TRBD2
v_call: TRBV20-1
clone_size: .
j_call: TRBJ2-5
cdr3_aa: CSARENPGLAGRETQYF
cdr3_nt: TGCAGTGCTAGAGAGAACCCCGGACTAGCGGGACGAGAGACCCAGTACTTC

d_call: .
v_call: TRBV19
clone_size: .
j_call: TRBJ2-1
cdr3_aa: CASSTSGGDAETFF
cdr3_nt: TGTGCCAGTAGTACCTCCGGGGGAGATGCGGAGACGTTCTTC

d_call: .
v_call: TRBV6-6
clone_size: many
j_call: TRBJ1-5
cdr3_aa: CASSYSTGGRDQPQHF
cdr3_nt: TGTGCCAGCAGTTACTCGACGGGGGGGCGCGATCAGCCCCAGCATTTT

d_call: .
v_call: TRBV5-1
clone_size: .
j_call: TRBJ1-4
cdr3_aa: CASSFGGEKLFF
cdr3_nt: TGCGCCAGCAGCTTCGGGGGGGAAAAACTGTTTTTT

d_call: .
v_call: TRBV7-2
clone_size: .
j_call: TRBJ1-2
cdr3_aa: CASSLRDIYGYTF
cdr3_nt: TGTGCCAGCAGCTTAAGGGACATCTATGGCTACACCTTC

d_call: .
v_call: TRBV7-3
clone_size: .
j_call: TRBJ1-3
cdr3_aa: CASRSRGGSFGNTIYF
cdr3_nt: TGTGCCAGCAGGTCCCGGGGGGGCAGCTTTGGAAACACCATATATTTT